The 15 T cell receptor beta chains in this list originate from one sample, sequenced in a study of T cell repertoires in cytomegalovirus infection. MiXCR, applied by TCRdb to the reads, yields one record per CDR3 protein. Here the sample spans more than 85,000 distinct CDR3 sequences, about 25% being singletons. The sample taken for sequencing was CD8+ T cells from PBMCs. The receptors come from a human donor in good health (CMV status not recorded). Some clones in this sample may be carry-over from other donors' samples.

In this sample, this clonotype turned up many times. The genes are TRBV5-1 and TRBJ1-1, with TRBD1 matching 8 bases. Trimming took 0 bases from V and 10 from J; bases not matched to a gene: 2. Per the germline V gene, CDR1 is SGHRS and CDR2 is YFSETQ. This CDR3 is 12 amino acids long. CDR3 in amino acids: CASSLAGQAAFF. In DNA, the CDR3 is TGCGCCAGCAGCTTGGCGGGACAGGCAGCTTTCTTT.

This clonotype was observed a handful of times. The chain carries TRBV6-6 and TRBJ1-1; 12 bases agree with TRBD1. V shed 5 bases and J 4 bases; nucleotides not matched to a gene: 2. The germline gives CDR1 MNHNY, CDR2 SVGAGI (reference sequence). The CDR3 contains 14 residues. The CDR3 protein is CASSGTGGGTEAFF. The CDR3 nucleotides read TGTGCCAGCAGTGGGACAGGGGGCGGCACTGAAGCTTTCTTT.

The sample holds many counts of this clonotype. This chain joins TRBV6-2 or TRBV6-3 and TRBJ1-1, with D unclear. Germline V gives CDR1 MNHEY, CDR2 SVGEGT. Trimming stripped 4 bases from V and 3 bases from J, with 6 bases between. The CDR3 covers 12 residues. In DNA form, the CDR3 reads TGTGCCAGCAGTTCATCTTACACTGAAGCTTTCTTT. Translation: CASSSSYTEAFF.

This clonotype was counted a few times. CDR3 in DNA: TGTGCCAGCAGCCTCCCACCAGGGTTGGACACTGAAGCTTTCTTT. Translation: CASSLPPGLDTEAFF. The chain carries TRBV28 and TRBJ1-1, with a tentative D call TRBD1 (5 bases). The CDR3 totals 15 residues. V lost 6 bases to trimming and J lost 3 bases, with 17 bases between them. The germline V gene has CDR1 MDHEN and CDR2 SYDVKM.

At least ten counts were recorded for this clonotype. This chain connects TRBV7-9 to TRBJ2-5; 11 nucleotides agree with TRBD2. The CDR3 has 16 residues. The V gene end was trimmed by 4 bases and the J gene end by 4 bases; junction bases not matched to a gene: 8. Germline CDR1 SEHNR, CDR2 FQNEAQ (reference sequence). CDR3 coding DNA: TGTGCCAGCAGCTCCCTACTAGCGGGGGAAGGAGAGACCCAGTACTTC. Amino acid sequence: CASSSLLAGEGETQYF.

The genes are TRBV20-1 and TRBJ2-1, with 14 bases fitting TRBD2. CDR1 and CDR2 from the germline V gene are DFQATT and SNEGSKA (reference sequence). The CDR3 is made up of 14 amino acids. V shed 1 base, J shed 9 bases, and the junction held 2 bases outside the gene matches. The CDR3 protein is CSARGLAGGSEQFF. CDR3 nucleotide sequence: TGCAGTGCTAGAGGACTAGCGGGGGGGAGTGAGCAGTTCTTC.

The table lists this clonotype with a few counts. The chain is built from TRBV28 and TRBJ2-3, with a tentative D call TRBD1 (6 bases). The V and J ends lost 3 bases and 3 bases respectively, with 10 bases between them. CDR3 length: 14 residues. The germline gives CDR1 MDHEN, CDR2 SYDVKM. The CDR3 DNA follows: TGTGCCAGCAGTTTTGGGGGCTGGACAGATACGCAGTATTTT. It codes for CASSFGGWTDTQYF.

The chain couples TRBV28 to TRBJ2-2, with 7 positions matching TRBD1. The CDR3 has 15 amino acids. The J segment lost 5 bases and the V segment lost 5 bases, leaving 8 bases of the junction unmatched. The V gene's germline CDR1 is MDHEN and CDR2 SYDVKM. CDR3 bases: TGTGCCAGCAGTGCCCGGGACAGAGGGACCGGGGAGCTGTTTTTT. Translation gives CASSARDRGTGELFF.

This clonotype has a handful of counts. The chain employs TRBV4-1 and TRBJ1-1, with D possibly TRBD1 on 5 matching bases. Germline V gene sequence: CDR1 MGHRA, CDR2 YSYEKL. V shed 3 bases and J shed 5 bases, with 13 bases lying between them. This CDR3 contains 14 residues. The CDR3 sequence: CASSQGDSGTEAFF. The DNA for the CDR3 is TGCGCCAGCAGCCAGGGCGACAGTGGGACTGAAGCTTTCTTT.

This clonotype was detected only a few times. This chain links TRBV20-1 with TRBJ2-1; 11 bases line up with TRBD2. With V trimmed by 5 bases and J by 0 bases, 6 bases remained unmatched. There are 16 residues in the CDR3. The germline V gene has CDR1 DFQATT and CDR2 SNEGSKA (reference sequence). The CDR3 is CSALLTSGDSYNEQFF. CDR3 DNA sequence: TGCAGTGCTTTGCTGACTAGCGGGGACTCCTACAATGAGCAGTTCTTC.

This chain uses TRBV20-1 with TRBJ2-5; no clear D. The germline V gene encodes CDR1 DFQATT and CDR2 SNEGSKA (reference sequence). Deletions cut 4 bases from V and 0 bases from J, with 3 bases between. The CDR3 loop spans 11 amino acids. The chain's CDR3 is CSATNQETQYF. The CDR3 DNA follows: TGCAGTGCTACAAACCAAGAGACCCAGTACTTC.

The table lists this clonotype with a few counts. The chain has TRBV6-2 or TRBV6-3 and TRBJ1-1; D perhaps matches TRBD1 (6 bases). This CDR3 has 16 amino acids. Germline V lookup: CDR1 MNHEY, CDR2 SVGEGT. The V gene lost 2 bases and the J gene lost 0 bases, with 13 bases spanning the gap. CDR3 coding DNA: TGTGCCAGCAGTTACCCCCTAAAGGGGGTGAACACTGAAGCTTTCTTT. It yields the protein CASSYPLKGVNTEAFF.

The V gene is TRBV7-8, the J gene TRBJ2-7, with a possible D match to TRBD2 (6 bases). The CDR3 is 13 amino acids. V shed 8 bases and J shed 0 bases, with 11 bases lying between them. Germline lookup yields CDR1 SGHVS and CDR2 FQNEAQ. CDR3 in DNA: TGTGCCAGCCGCGGGGACCCCTCCTACGAGCAGTACTTC. It codes for CASRGDPSYEQYF.

This clonotype was counted only a few times. The rearrangement uses TRBV11-2 and TRBJ2-7; D is uncertain. The CDR3 length is 14 residues. The V and J ends lost 5 bases and 6 bases respectively, with 17 bases between them. CDR1 and CDR2 from the germline V gene are SGHAT and FQNNGV. CDR3 loop: CASSAPIGPAEQYF. The CDR3 coding sequence is TGTGCCAGCAGCGCCCCAATTGGCCCTGCCGAGCAGTACTTC.

This clonotype was counted only a few times. This chain links TRBV20-1 with TRBJ2-7; 11 nucleotides align to TRBD2. V gave up 0 bases and J gave up 2 bases; unmatched junction bases: 9. Germline values: CDR1 DFQATT, CDR2 SNEGSKA (reference sequence). CDR3 length equals 17 residues. CDR3: CSAREYFLAGGPYEQYF. Written as DNA, the CDR3 is TGCAGTGCTAGAGAATACTTTCTAGCGGGAGGCCCCTACGAGCAGTACTTC.